Listed below are T cell receptor beta chains from one sample, sequenced in a study of blood T cell repertoires in COVID-19. The repertoire was sequenced with immunoSEQ multiplex PCR; TCRdb's copy has only in-frame clones and lacks some. The sample has 55,000 to 90,000 clones, 80% to 85% seen once. Sequencing was performed on peripheral blood. These receptor sequences come from a woman aged 55-69 years with acute or convalescent COVID-19. CDR3s include the opening cysteine and the closing phenylalanine or tryptophan. A D gene is named only where the DNA matches it firmly. Size values are once, few and many counts, or a class for expanded clones, and some rows have none.

j_call clone_size d_call v_call cdr3_aa cdr3_nt
TRBJ1-2 few NA TRBV6-2/TRBV6-3 CASSNPGGRNYGYTF TGTGCCAGCAGCAACCCCGGGGGGCGGAACTATGGCTACACCTTC
TRBJ1-2 NA TRBD1 TRBV5-1 CASSFTGEVYGYTF TGCGCCAGCAGCTTTACAGGGGAGGTCTATGGCTACACCTTC
TRBJ1-1 NA NA TRBV18 CASSSQTENTEAFF TGTGCCAGCTCATCTCAAACAGAGAACACTGAAGCTTTCTTT
TRBJ1-1 NA NA TRBV6-1 CASSEAITGYTEAFF TGTGCCAGCAGTGAAGCAATAACGGGGTACACTGAAGCTTTCTTT
TRBJ2-3 few TRBD2 TRBV19 CASSSPGGGGTDTQYF TGTGCCAGTAGCTCCCCGGGTGGGGGGGGCACAGATACGCAGTATTTT
TRBJ1-5 NA NA TRBV18 CASSSQGDQPQHF TGTGCCAGCTCATCGCAGGGTGATCAGCCCCAGCATTTT
TRBJ2-5 NA TRBD2 TRBV3-1/TRBV3-2 CASSRAGGHETQYF TGTGCCAGCAGCCGTGCGGGGGGGCACGAGACCCAGTACTTC
TRBJ2-7 NA NA TRBV5-1 CASSLTGVSSYEQYF TGCGCCAGCAGCCTGACAGGTGTAAGCTCCTACGAGCAGTACTTC
TRBJ1-5 NA NA TRBV10-3 CAAQPGRNQPQHF TGTGCCGCTCAACCGGGTCGAAATCAGCCCCAGCATTTT
TRBJ2-1 few NA TRBV13 CASSNSGIWYNEQFF TGTGCCAGCAGCAATAGCGGAATTTGGTACAATGAGCAGTTCTTC
TRBJ2-7 NA TRBD2 TRBV4-1 CASSQWGGYEQYF TGCGCCAGCAGCCAGTGGGGGGGCTACGAGCAGTACTTC
TRBJ1-2 NA TRBD1 TRBV6-1 CASSEDLRGGRNGYTF TGTGCCAGCAGTGAAGATCTCAGAGGGGGCAGGAATGGCTACACCTTC
TRBJ2-1 NA NA TRBV18 CASSPPGNEQFF TGTGCCAGCTCACCGCCGGGTAATGAGCAGTTCTTC
TRBJ1-6 NA NA TRBV6-5 CASSLRSYNSPLHF TGTGCCAGCAGCCTCCGCTCCTATAATTCACCCCTCCACTTT
TRBJ2-6 NA NA TRBV18 CASSPGAGANVLTF TGTGCCAGCTCACCAGGGGCCGGGGCCAACGTCCTGACTTTC
TRBJ2-3 few NA TRBV3-1/TRBV3-2 CASSQGAGQIFTDTQYF TGTGCCAGCAGCCAAGGAGCGGGACAAATATTCACAGATACGCAGTATTTT
TRBJ1-2 many TRBD1 TRBV2 CASCIGGAEANYGYTF TGTGCCAGCTGTATAGGGGGCGCAGAGGCTAACTATGGCTACACCTTC
TRBJ1-1 few NA TRBV27 CASRGVLNTEAFF TGTGCCAGCAGGGGCGTCTTGAACACTGAAGCTTTCTTT
TRBJ2-3 NA NA TRBV29-1 CSVVSHPGTDTQYF TGCAGCGTTGTAAGCCACCCAGGGACAGATACGCAGTATTTT
TRBJ1-5 NA NA TRBV19 CASRTTGPSNQPQHF TGTGCCAGTAGGACGACAGGCCCTAGCAATCAGCCCCAGCATTTT
TRBJ2-7 NA NA TRBV6-1 CASSDRFSEQYF TGTGCCAGCAGTGACAGGTTCTCCGAGCAGTACTTC
TRBJ1-2 NA NA TRBV19 CASSIGDPHGYTF TGTGCCAGTAGTATTGGAGACCCCCATGGCTACACCTTC
TRBJ2-2 NA TRBD1 TRBV6-5 CASIGQGNTGELFF TGTGCCAGCATCGGACAGGGTAACACCGGGGAGCTGTTTTTT
TRBJ1-5 few NA TRBV5-1 CASSLAGDNQPQHF TGCGCCAGCAGCTTGGCAGGGGACAATCAGCCCCAGCATTTT
TRBJ1-6 NA TRBD1 TRBV19 CASRSTGSSYNSPLHF TGTGCCAGTAGATCGACAGGGAGCTCCTATAATTCACCCCTCCACTTT
TRBJ1-1 NA TRBD1 TRBV24-1 CATSERGTGGEAEAFF TGTGCCACCAGTGAGAGGGGGACAGGGGGCGAGGCTGAAGCTTTCTTT
TRBJ2-1 NA NA TRBV5-4 CASTHRPGREGNEQFF TGTGCCAGCACCCACCGTCCCGGCAGGGAAGGGAATGAGCAGTTCTTC
TRBJ2-7 NA NA TRBV6-5 CASSLSIAAYEQYF TGTGCCAGCAGTTTATCCATTGCGGCCTACGAGCAGTACTTC
TRBJ2-7 few NA TRBV6-5 CASRVAGLSIYEQYF TGTGCCAGCAGGGTGGCGGGGCTATCGATTTACGAGCAGTACTTC
TRBJ2-1 NA TRBD2 TRBV24-1 CATSDSKRGTYNEQFF TGTGCCACCAGTGATTCAAAGCGGGGGACCTACAATGAGCAGTTCTTC
TRBJ1-5 NA TRBD1 TRBV18 CASSQGQGTSNQPQHF TGTGCCAGCTCCCAAGGACAGGGCACAAGCAATCAGCCCCAGCATTTT
TRBJ1-1 NA TRBD1 TRBV9 CASSSVPGQGAEAFF TGTGCCAGCAGCTCAGTCCCAGGACAGGGTGCTGAAGCTTTCTTT
TRBJ2-1 NA TRBD1 TRBV18 CASSEMTGRNEQFF TGTGCCAGCTCCGAAATGACAGGGCGCAATGAGCAGTTCTTC
TRBJ1-1 few NA TRBV10-3 CAIKGLPNRGRDTEAFF TGTGCCATCAAGGGCCTGCCGAACAGAGGGAGGGACACTGAAGCTTTCTTT
TRBJ2-1 once TRBD2 TRBV14 CASSHELAGGSYNEQFF TGTGCCAGCAGCCACGAACTAGCGGGGGGATCCTACAATGAGCAGTTCTTC
TRBJ2-7 NA TRBD1 TRBV7-9 CASSGDGTGYEQYF TGTGCCAGCAGCGGCGATGGGACAGGGTACGAGCAGTACTTC
TRBJ1-2 NA NA TRBV3-1/TRBV3-2 CASSQDPGRDLLFSGYTF TGTGCCAGCAGCCAAGATCCGGGCAGGGATCTGCTTTTTAGTGGCTACACCTTC
TRBJ1-4 NA TRBD1 TRBV19 CASRPGQGHEKLFF TGTGCCAGTAGACCGGGACAGGGCCATGAAAAACTGTTTTTT
TRBJ1-1 NA NA TRBV30 CAWRSGGRAFF TGTGCCTGGAGGAGCGGGGGTCGGGCTTTCTTT
TRBJ1-3 NA NA TRBV19 CASIQGLSSGNTIYF TGTGCCAGTATTCAGGGACTCTCGTCTGGAAACACCATATATTTT
TRBJ1-1 NA TRBD1 TRBV27 CASSLSAGGYTEAFF TGTGCCAGCAGTTTATCGGCAGGGGGCTACACTGAAGCTTTCTTT
TRBJ2-2 NA TRBD1 TRBV6-1 CASSERTGVFTGELFF TGTGCCAGCAGTGAAAGGACAGGGGTTTTCACCGGGGAGCTGTTTTTT
TRBJ1-2 NA NA TRBV30 CAWSVRGSGYTF TGTGCCTGGAGTGTACGGGGTAGCGGCTACACCTTC
TRBJ1-2 NA NA TRBV7-9 CASTSDGNGYTF TGTGCCAGCACTTCAGACGGGAACGGCTACACCTTC
TRBJ1-2 NA TRBD1 TRBV30 CAWRGQGNGYTF TGTGCCTGGAGGGGACAGGGCAATGGCTACACCTTC
TRBJ2-1 NA NA TRBV3-1/TRBV3-2 CASSQGQLSSYNEQFF TGTGCCAGCAGCCAAGGACAGCTGAGCTCCTACAATGAGCAGTTCTTC
TRBJ1-3 NA NA TRBV5-4 CASSLAGSAGNTIYF TGTGCCAGCAGCCTTGCCGGGAGTGCTGGAAACACCATATATTTT
TRBJ2-7 NA NA TRBV18 CASSRLGHISYEQYF TGTGCCAGCTCACGACTCGGACACATCTCCTACGAGCAGTACTTC
TRBJ1-4 NA TRBD1 TRBV4-2 CASSQDPGQGSEKLFF TGTGCCAGCAGCCAAGATCCGGGACAGGGGAGTGAAAAACTGTTTTTT
TRBJ1-6 NA TRBD1 TRBV6-1 CASSVGGTGGWSPLHF TGTGCCAGCAGTGTAGGCGGGACAGGGGGCTGGTCACCCCTCCACTTT
TRBJ2-7 once NA TRBV10-1 CASSGGAPLYEQYF TGCGCCAGCAGTGGCGGGGCACCGCTTTACGAGCAGTACTTC
TRBJ2-6 NA NA TRBV6-2/TRBV6-3 CASSYSGEWGANVLTF TGTGCCAGCAGTTACTCCGGGGAGTGGGGGGCCAACGTCCTGACTTTC
TRBJ1-2 few TRBD1 TRBV12-3/TRBV12-4 CASGGQGYGYTF TGTGCCAGCGGAGGACAGGGTTATGGCTACACCTTC
TRBJ1-1 NA NA TRBV29-1 CSVEVGQIRGAFF TGCAGCGTTGAAGTCGGACAGATTAGAGGAGCTTTCTTT
TRBJ1-2 once TRBD1 TRBV6-5 CASQDRGRGWGGYTF TGTGCCAGCCAGGACAGGGGGCGAGGTTGGGGTGGCTACACCTTC
TRBJ1-4 NA NA TRBV5-1 CASSLPDGRLEKLFF TGCGCCAGCAGCCTACCGGACGGGAGGCTAGAAAAACTGTTTTTT
TRBJ2-7 NA TRBD1 TRBV6-5 CASSFRDRGDEQYF TGTGCCAGCAGTTTCCGGGACAGGGGGGACGAGCAGTACTTC
TRBJ2-2 NA TRBD2 TRBV4-1 CASSSGLAGNTGELFF TGCGCCAGCAGCTCGGGACTAGCGGGGAACACCGGGGAGCTGTTTTTT
TRBJ2-3 once TRBD2 TRBV11-3 CASSLGGGGASTDTQYF TGTGCCAGCAGCTTAGGTGGCGGGGGGGCCAGCACAGATACGCAGTATTTT
TRBJ1-4 few TRBD1 TRBV7-2 CASRRQGGTNEKLFF TGTGCCAGCAGGCGACAGGGCGGAACTAATGAAAAACTGTTTTTT